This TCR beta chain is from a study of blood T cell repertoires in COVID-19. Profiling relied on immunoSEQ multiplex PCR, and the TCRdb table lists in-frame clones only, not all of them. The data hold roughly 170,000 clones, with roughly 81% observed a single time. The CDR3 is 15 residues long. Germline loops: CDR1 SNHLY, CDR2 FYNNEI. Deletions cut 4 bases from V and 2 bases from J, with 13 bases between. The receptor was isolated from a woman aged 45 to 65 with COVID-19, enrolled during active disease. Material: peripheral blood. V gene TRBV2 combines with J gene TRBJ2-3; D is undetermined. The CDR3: CASSADITSTDTQYF. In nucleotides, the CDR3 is TGTGCCAGCAGTGCCGATATTACTTCCACAGATACGCAGTATTTT.